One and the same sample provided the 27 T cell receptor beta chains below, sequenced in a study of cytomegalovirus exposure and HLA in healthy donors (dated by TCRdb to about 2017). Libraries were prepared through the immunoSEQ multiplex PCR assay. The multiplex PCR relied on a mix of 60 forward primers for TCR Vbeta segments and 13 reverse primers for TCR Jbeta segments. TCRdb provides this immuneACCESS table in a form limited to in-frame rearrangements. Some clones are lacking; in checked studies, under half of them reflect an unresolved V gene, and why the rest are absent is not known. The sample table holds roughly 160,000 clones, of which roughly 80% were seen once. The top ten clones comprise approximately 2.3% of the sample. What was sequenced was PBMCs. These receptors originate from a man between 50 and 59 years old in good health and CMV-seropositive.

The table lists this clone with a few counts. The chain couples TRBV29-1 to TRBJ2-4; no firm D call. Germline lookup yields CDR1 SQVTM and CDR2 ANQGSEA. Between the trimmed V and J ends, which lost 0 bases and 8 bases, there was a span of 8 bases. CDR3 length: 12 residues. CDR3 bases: TGCAGCGTTGAAGATTTGGAGTACATTCAGTACTTC. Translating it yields CSVEDLEYIQYF.

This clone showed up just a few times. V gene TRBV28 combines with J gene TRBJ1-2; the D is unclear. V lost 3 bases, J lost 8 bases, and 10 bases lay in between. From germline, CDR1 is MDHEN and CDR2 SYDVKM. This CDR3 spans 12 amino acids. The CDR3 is CASSLLLEGYTF. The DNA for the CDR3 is TGTGCCAGCAGTTTGTTGCTCGAGGGCTACACCTTC.

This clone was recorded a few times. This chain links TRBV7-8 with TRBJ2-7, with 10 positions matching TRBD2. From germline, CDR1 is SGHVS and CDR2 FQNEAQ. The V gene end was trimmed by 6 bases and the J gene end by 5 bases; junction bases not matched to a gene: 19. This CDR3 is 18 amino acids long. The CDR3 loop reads CASRVPSGGSGGLDEQYF. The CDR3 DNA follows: TGTGCCAGCAGGGTCCCAAGTGGGGGTAGCGGGGGGCTGGACGAGCAGTACTTC.

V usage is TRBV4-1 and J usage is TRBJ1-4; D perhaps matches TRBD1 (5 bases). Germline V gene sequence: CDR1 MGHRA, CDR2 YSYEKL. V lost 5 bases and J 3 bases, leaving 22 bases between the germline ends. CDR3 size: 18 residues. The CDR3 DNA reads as TGCGCCAGCAGCACGGGTGACCTGCCGGGGGTGGCTAATGAAAAACTGTTTTTT. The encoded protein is CASSTGDLPGVANEKLFF.

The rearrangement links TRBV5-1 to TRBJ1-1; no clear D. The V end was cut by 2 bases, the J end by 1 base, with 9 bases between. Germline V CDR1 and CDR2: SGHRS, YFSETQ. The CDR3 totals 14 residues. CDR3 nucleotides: TGCGCCAGCAGCTTTAGCGGCGCGAACACTGAAGCTTTCTTT. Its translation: CASSFSGANTEAFF.

The CDR3 DNA reads TGCGCCAGCAGCTCTGACAGGAGTCGGAACACTGAAGCTTTCTTT. As protein: CASSSDRSRNTEAFF. The chain links TRBV5-1 to TRBJ1-1, with D tentatively TRBD1 (6 bases). The CDR3 is made up of 15 amino acids. Germline V gene data show CDR1 as SGHRS and CDR2 as YFSETQ. Trimming removed 3 bases at V and 1 base at J, with 13 bases between.

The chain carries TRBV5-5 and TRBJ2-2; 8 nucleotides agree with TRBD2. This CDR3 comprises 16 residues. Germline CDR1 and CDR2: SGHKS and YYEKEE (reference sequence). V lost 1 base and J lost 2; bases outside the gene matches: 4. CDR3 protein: CASSLSAGGNTGELFF. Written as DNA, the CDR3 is TGTGCCAGCAGCTTGAGTGCGGGGGGAAACACCGGGGAGCTGTTTTTT.

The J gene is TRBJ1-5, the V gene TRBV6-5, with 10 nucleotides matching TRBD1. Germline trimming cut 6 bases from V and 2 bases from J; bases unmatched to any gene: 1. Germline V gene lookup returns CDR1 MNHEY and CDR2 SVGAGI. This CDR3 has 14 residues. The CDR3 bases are TGTGCCAGCAGGACAGGGGGCCGCAATCAGCCCCAGCATTTT. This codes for CASRTGGRNQPQHF.

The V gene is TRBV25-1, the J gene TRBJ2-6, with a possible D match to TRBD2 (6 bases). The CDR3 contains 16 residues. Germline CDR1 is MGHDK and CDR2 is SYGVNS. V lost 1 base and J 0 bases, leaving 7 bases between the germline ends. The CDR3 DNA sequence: TGTGCCAGCAGTGAATTGGGAGGCTCTGGGGCCAACGTCCTGACTTTC. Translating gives CASSELGGSGANVLTF.

The CDR3 region has the DNA TGTGCCAGTAGGAGCGGGGCCAGCTACACAGATACGCAGTATTTT. Amino acids: CASRSGASYTDTQYF. The chain employs TRBV19 and TRBJ2-3; 7 bases match TRBD2. V was clipped by 6 bases and J by 2 bases; unmatched bases: 8. The CDR3 is 15 residues long. Looked up from germline, CDR1 is LNHDA and CDR2 is SQIVND (reference sequence).

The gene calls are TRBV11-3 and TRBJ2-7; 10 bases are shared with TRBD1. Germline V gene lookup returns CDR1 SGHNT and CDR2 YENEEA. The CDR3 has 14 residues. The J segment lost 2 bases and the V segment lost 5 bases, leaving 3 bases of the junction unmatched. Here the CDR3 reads CASSPGQGAYEQYF. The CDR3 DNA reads TGTGCCAGCAGCCCAGGACAGGGGGCCTACGAGCAGTACTTC.

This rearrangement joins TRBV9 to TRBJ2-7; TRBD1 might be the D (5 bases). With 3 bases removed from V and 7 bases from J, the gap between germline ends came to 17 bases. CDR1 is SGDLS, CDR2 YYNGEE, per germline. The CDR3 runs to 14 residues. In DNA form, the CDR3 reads TGTGCCAGCAGCGCGGGTCCAGGGAACGGGGAGCAGTACTTC. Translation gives CASSAGPGNGEQYF.

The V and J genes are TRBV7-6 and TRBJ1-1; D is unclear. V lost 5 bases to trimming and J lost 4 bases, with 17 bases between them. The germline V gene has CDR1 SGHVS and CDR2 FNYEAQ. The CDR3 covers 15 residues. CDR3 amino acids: CASSQDPLGSTEAFF. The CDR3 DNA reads TGTGCCAGCAGCCAAGATCCCCTTGGGAGCACTGAAGCTTTCTTT.

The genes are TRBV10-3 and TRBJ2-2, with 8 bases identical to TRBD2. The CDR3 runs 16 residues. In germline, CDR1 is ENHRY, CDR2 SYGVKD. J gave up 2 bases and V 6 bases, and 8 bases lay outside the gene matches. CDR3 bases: TGTGCCATCAGCGGGGTAGCGGGGACAAACACCGGGGAGCTGTTTTTT. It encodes CAISGVAGTNTGELFF.

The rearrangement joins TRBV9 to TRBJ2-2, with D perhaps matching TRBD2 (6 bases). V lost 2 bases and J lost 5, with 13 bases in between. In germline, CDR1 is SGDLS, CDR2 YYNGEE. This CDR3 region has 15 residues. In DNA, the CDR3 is TGTGCCAGCAGCGTTGTCGGGGGAAGGACCGGGGAGCTGTTTTTT. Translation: CASSVVGGRTGELFF.

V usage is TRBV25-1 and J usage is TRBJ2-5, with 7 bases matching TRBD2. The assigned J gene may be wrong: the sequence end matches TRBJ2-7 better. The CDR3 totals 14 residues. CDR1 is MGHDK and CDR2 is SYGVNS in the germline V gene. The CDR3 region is CASSEESGAYEQYF. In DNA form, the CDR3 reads TGTGCCAGCAGTGAGGAGAGCGGGGCCTACGAGCAGTACTTC.

Written as DNA, the CDR3 is TGTGCCAGCAGTGAACCAGGGACAGGAAGCTACGAGCAGTACTTC. Encoded protein: CASSEPGTGSYEQYF. This sequence joins TRBV27 and TRBJ2-7; 8 bases align to TRBD1. V shed 5 bases and J 3 bases; nucleotides not matched to a gene: 9. This CDR3 contains 15 residues. Germline lookup yields CDR1 MNHEY and CDR2 SMNVEV (reference sequence).

Here the CDR3 reads CASSSLGPGSTDTQYF. In nucleotides, the CDR3 is TGTGCCAGCAGTTCCCTCGGGCCAGGGAGCACAGATACGCAGTATTTT. V and J are TRBV7-6 and TRBJ2-3; D possibly corresponds to TRBD1 (5 bases). Germline CDR1 SGHVS, CDR2 FNYEAQ. The CDR3 runs 16 residues. The V end was cut by 6 bases, the J end by 0 bases, with 16 bases between.

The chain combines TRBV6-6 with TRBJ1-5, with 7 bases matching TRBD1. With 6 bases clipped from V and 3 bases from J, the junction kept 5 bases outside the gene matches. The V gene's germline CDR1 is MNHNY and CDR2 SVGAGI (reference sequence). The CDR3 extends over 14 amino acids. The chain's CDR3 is CASRLDRDNQPQHF. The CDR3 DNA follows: TGTGCCAGCAGATTAGACAGGGACAATCAGCCCCAGCATTTT.

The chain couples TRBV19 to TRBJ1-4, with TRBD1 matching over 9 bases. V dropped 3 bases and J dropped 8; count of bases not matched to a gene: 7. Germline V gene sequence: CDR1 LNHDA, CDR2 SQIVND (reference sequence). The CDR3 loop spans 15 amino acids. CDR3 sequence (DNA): TGTGCCAGTAGTATGGACAGGGGCCCCTTGGAAAAACTGTTTTTT. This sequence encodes CASSMDRGPLEKLFF.

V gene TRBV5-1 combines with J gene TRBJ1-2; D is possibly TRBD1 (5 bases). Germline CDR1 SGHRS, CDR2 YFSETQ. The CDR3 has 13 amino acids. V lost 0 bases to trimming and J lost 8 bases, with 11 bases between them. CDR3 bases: TGCGCCAGCAGCTTGGGGGGCGCGACCGGCTACACCTTC. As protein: CASSLGGATGYTF.

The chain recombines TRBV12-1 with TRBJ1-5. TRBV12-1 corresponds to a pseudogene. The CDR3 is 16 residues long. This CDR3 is CASSFDLVGGNQPQHF. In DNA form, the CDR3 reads TGTGCCAGCAGCTTTGATCTGGTTGGAGGCAATCAGCCCCAGCATTTT.

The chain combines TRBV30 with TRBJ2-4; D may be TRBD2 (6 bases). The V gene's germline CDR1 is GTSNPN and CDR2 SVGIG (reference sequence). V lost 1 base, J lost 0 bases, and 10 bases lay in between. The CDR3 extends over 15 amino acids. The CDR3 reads CAWSAGVLAKNIQYF. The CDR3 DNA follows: TGTGCCTGGAGTGCGGGGGTACTAGCCAAAAACATTCAGTACTTC.

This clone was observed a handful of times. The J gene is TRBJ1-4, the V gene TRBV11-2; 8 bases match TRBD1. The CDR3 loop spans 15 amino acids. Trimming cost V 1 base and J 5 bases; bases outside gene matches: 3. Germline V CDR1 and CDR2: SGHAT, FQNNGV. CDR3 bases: TGTGCCAGCAGCTTAGGGCAGGGGGCGAATGAAAAACTGTTTTTT. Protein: CASSLGQGANEKLFF. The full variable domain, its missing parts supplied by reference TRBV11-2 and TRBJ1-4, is EAGVAQSPRYKIIEKRQSVAFWCNPISGHATLYWYQQILGQGPKLLIQFQNNGVVDDSQLPKDRFSAERLKGVDSTLKIQPAKLEDSAVYLCASSLGQGANEKLFFGSGTQLSVL.

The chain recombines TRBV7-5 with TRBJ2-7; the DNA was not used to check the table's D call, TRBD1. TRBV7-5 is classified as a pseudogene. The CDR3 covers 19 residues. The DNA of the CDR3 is TGTGCCAGAAGCTCTAGCCTAGGGGGCCGCCGTCGGTCTCCCTACGAGCAGTACTTC. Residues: CARSSSLGGRRRSPYEQYF.

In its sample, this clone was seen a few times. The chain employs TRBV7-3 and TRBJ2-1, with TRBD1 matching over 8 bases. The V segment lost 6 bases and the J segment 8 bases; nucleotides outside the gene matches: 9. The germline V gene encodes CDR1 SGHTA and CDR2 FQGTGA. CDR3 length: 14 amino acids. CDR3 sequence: CASRTNGQGDEQFF. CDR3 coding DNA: TGTGCCAGCAGGACCAATGGACAGGGCGATGAGCAGTTCTTC.

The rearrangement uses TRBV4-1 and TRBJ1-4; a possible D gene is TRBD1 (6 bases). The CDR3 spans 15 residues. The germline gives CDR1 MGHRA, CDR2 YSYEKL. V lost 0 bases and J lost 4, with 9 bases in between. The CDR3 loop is CASSQDGTNNEKLFF. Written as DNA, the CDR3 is TGCGCCAGCAGCCAAGACGGGACAAATAATGAAAAACTGTTTTTT.